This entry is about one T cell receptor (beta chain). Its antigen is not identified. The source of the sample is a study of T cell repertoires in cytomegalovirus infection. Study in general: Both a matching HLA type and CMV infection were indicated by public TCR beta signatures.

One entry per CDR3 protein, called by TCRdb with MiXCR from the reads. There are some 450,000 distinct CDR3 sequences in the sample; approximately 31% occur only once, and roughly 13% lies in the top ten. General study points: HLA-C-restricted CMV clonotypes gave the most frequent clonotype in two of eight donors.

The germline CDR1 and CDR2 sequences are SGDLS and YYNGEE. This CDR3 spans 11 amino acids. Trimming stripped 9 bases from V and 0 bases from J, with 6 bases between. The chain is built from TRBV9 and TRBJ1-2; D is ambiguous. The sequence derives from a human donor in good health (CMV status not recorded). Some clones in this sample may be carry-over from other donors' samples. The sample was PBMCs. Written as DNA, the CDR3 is TGTGCCATCAAAGCTAACTATGGCTACACCTTC. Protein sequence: CAIKANYGYTF.